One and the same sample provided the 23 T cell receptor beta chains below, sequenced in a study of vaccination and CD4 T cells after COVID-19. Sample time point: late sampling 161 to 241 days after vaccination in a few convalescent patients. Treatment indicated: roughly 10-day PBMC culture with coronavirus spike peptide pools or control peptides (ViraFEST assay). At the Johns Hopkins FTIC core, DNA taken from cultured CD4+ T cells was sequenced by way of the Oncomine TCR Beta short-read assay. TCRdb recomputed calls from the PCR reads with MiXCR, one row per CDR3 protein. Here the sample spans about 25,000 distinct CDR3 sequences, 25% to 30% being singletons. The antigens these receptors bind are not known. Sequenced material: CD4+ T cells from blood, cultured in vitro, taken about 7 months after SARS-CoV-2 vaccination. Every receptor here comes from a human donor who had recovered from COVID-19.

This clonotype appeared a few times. Written as DNA, the CDR3 is TGTGCCAGCAGTTATGCGAGACCCGAATACTCCTATAATTCACCCCTCCACTTT. Its protein is CASSYARPEYSYNSPLHF. The chain is built from TRBV6-5 and TRBJ1-6, with D uncertain. The CDR3 is 18 residues long. The ends were cut back, 3 bases at V and 0 bases at J, with 15 bases in the middle. CDR1 is MNHEY and CDR2 is SVGAGI in the germline V gene.

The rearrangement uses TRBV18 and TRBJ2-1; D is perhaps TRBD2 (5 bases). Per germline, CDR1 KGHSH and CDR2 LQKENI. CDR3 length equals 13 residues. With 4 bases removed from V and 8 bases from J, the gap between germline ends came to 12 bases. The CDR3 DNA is TGTGCCAGCTCACAATTGGTCGGGGATGAGCAGTTCTTC. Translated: CASSQLVGDEQFF.

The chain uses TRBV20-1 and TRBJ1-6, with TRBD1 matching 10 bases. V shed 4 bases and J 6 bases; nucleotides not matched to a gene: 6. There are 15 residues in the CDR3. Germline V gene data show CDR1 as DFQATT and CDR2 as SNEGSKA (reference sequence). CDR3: CSATRTGGPNSPLHF. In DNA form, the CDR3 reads TGCAGTGCTACCAGGACAGGGGGGCCTAATTCACCCCTCCACTTT.

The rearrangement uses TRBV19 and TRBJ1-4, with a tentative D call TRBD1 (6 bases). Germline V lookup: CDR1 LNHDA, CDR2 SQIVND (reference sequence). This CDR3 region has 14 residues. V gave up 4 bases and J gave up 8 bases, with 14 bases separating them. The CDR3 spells CASSNSQGREKLFF. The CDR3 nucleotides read TGTGCCAGTAGTAACTCACAGGGACGAGAAAAACTGTTTTTT. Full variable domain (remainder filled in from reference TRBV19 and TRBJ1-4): DGGITQSPKYLFRKEGQNVTLSCEQNLNHDAMYWYRQDPGQGLRLIYYSQIVNDFQKGDIAEGYSVSREKKESFPLTVTSAQKNPTAFYLCASSNSQGREKLFFGSGTQLSVL.

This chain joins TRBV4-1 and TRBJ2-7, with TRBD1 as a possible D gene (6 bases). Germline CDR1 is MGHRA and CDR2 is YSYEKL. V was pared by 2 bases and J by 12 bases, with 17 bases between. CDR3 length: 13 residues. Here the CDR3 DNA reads TGCGCCAGCAGCCAAACCCCTGACAGGATCCCGTACTTC. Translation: CASSQTPDRIPYF.

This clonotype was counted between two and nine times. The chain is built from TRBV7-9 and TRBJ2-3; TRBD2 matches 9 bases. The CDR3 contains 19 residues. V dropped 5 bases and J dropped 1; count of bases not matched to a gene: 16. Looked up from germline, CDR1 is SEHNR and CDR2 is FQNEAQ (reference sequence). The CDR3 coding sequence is TGTGCCAGCAGCCTCGGGCTCTTAGCGGGAGAAGAGGGCACAGATACGCAGTATTTT. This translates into CASSLGLLAGEEGTDTQYF.

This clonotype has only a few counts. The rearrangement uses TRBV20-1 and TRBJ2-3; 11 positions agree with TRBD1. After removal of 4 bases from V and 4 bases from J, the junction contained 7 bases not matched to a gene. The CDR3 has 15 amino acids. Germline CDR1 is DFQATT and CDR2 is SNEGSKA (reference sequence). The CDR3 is CSAIPRDRGSDTQYF. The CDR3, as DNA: TGCAGTGCTATACCCAGGGACAGGGGGTCAGATACGCAGTATTTT.

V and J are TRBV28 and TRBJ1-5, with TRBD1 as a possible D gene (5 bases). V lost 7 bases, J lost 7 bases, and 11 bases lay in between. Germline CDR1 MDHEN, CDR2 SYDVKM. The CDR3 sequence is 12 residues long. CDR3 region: CASNQGHQPQHF. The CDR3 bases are TGTGCCAGCAACCAGGGTCACCAGCCCCAGCATTTT.

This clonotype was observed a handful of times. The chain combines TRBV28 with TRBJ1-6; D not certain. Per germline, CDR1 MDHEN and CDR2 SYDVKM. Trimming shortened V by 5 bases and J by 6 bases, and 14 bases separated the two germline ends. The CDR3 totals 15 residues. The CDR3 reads CASSHNGVANSPLHF. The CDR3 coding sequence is TGTGCCAGCAGTCACAACGGAGTAGCTAATTCACCCCTCCACTTT.

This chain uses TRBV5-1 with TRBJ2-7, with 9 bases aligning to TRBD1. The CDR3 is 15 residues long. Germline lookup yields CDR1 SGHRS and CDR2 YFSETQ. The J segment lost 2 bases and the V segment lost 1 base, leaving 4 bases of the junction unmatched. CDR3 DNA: TGCGCCAGCAGCTTGCTGGGACAGGGTACCTACGAGCAGTACTTC. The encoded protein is CASSLLGQGTYEQYF.

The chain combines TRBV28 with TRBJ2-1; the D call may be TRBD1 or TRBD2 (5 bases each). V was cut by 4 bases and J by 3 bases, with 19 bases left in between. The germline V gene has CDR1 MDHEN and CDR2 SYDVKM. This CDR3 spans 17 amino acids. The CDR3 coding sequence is TGTGCCAGCAGTTACTCTGTTGGGGGAGAAGGCTACAATGAGCAGTTCTTC. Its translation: CASSYSVGGEGYNEQFF.

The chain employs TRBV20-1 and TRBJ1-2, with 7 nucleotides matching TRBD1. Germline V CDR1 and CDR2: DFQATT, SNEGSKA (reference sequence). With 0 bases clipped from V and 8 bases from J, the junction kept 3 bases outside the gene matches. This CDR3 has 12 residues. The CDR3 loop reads CSARENRGGYTF. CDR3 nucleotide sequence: TGCAGTGCTAGAGAAAACAGGGGCGGCTACACCTTC.

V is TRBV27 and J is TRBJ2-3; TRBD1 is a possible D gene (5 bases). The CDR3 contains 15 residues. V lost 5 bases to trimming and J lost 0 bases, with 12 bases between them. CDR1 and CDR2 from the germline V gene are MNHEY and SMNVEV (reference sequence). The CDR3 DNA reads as TGTGCCAGCAGTGACAGAGCCTCTAGCACAGATACGCAGTATTTT. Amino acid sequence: CASSDRASSTDTQYF.

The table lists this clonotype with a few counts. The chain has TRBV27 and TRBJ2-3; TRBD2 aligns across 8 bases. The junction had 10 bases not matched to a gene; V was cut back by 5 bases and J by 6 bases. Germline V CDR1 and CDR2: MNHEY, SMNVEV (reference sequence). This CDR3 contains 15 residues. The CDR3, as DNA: TGTGCCAGCAGTCCCGGGGGTAGCGGGAAGGATACGCAGTATTTT. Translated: CASSPGGSGKDTQYF.

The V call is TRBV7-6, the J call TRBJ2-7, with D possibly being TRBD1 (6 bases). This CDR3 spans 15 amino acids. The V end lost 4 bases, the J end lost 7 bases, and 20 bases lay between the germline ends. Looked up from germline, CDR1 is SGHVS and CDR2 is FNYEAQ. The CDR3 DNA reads TGTGCCAGCAGCTCCCTCAAAGGCAGGGGATGGGAGCAGTACTTC. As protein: CASSSLKGRGWEQYF.

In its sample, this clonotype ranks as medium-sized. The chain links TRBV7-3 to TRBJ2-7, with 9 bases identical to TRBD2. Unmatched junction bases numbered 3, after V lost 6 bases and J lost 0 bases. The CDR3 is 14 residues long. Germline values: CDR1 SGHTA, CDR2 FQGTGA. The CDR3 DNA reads TGTGCCAGCAGGCCAGCGGGAGGCTCCTACGAGCAGTACTTC. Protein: CASRPAGGSYEQYF.

The DNA of the CDR3 is TGTGCCAGCAGTTTGACTTTCGAAGCTTTCTTT. This translates into CASSLTFEAFF. The rearrangement joins TRBV28 to TRBJ1-1; the D is unclear. This CDR3 contains 11 residues. V gave up 3 bases and J gave up 8 bases, with 7 bases separating them. Per the germline V gene, CDR1 is MDHEN and CDR2 is SYDVKM.

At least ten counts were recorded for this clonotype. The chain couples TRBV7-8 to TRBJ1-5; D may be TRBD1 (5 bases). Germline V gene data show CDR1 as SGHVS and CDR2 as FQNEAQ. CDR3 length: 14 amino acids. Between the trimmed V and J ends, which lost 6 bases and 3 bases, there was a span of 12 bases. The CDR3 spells CASRQGEPNQPQHF. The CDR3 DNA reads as TGTGCCAGCAGGCAGGGAGAACCCAATCAGCCCCAGCATTTT.

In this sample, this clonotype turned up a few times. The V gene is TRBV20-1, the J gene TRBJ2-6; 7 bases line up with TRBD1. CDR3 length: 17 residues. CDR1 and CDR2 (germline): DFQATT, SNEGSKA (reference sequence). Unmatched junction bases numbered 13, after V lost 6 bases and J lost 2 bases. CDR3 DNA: TGCAGTGCAGGGGCAGGGGGAAATCCCCCTGGGGCCAACGTCCTGACTTTC. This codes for CSAGAGGNPPGANVLTF.

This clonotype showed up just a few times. The DNA for the CDR3 is TGTGCCAGCAGCCTGGGGGGGGGACGGACCTATAATTCACCCCTCCACTTT. Protein product: CASSLGGGRTYNSPLHF. The V gene is TRBV28, the J gene TRBJ1-6, with a tentative D call TRBD1 (5 bases). Germline CDR1 is MDHEN and CDR2 is SYDVKM. The CDR3 has 17 residues. Trimming cost V 6 bases and J 2 bases, with 17 bases left between them. Filled out from reference TRBV28 and TRBJ1-6, the complete variable domain reads DVKVTQSSRYLVKRTGEKVFLECVQDMDHENMFWYRQDPGLGLRLIYFSYDVKMKEKGDIPEGYSVSREKKERFSLILESASTNQTSMYLCASSLGGGRTYNSPLHFGNGTRLTVT.

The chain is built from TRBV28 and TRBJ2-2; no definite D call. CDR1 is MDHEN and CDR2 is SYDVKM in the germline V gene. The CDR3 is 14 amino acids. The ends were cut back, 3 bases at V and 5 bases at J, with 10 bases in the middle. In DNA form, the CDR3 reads TGTGCCAGCAGTTTGTCCGGACGAACCGGGGAGCTGTTTTTT. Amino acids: CASSLSGRTGELFF.

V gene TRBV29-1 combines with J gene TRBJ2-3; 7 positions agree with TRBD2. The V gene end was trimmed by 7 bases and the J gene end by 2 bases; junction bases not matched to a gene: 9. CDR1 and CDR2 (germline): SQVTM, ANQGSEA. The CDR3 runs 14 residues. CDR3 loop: CSAGGRINTDTQYF. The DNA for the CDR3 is TGCAGCGCGGGGGGACGGATAAACACAGATACGCAGTATTTT.

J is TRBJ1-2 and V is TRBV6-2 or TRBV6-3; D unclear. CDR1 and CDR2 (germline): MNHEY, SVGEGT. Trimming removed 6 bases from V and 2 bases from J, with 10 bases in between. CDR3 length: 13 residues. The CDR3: CASSRGENYGYTF. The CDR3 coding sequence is TGTGCCAGCAGCCGTGGGGAGAACTATGGCTACACCTTC.